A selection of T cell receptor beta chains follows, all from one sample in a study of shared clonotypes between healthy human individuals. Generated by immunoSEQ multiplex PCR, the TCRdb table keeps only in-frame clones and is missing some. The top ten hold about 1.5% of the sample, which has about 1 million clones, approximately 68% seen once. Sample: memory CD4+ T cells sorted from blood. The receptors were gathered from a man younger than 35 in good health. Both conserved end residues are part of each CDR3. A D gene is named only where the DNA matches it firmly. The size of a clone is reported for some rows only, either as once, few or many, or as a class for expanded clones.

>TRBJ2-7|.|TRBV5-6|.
TGTGCCAGCAGCCAACTACGCTCCTACGAGCAGTACTTC
CASSQLRSYEQYF
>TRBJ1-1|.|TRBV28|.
TGTGCCAGCCAAAAGCGGAGTTTGAACACTGAAGCTTTCTTT
CASQKRSLNTEAFF
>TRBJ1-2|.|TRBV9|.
TGTGCCAGCAGCGTAGCCCCTTCTGTGGATGGCTACACCTTC
CASSVAPSVDGYTF
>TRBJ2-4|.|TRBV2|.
TGTGCCAGTGGCGGACAGCTAGCCAAAAACATTCAGTACTTC
CASGGQLAKNIQYF
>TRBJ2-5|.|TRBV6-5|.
TGTGCCAGCAGTAAACCGGGAACGGAGACCCAGTACTTC
CASSKPGTETQYF
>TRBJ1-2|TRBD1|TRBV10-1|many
TGCGCCAGCAGTGATGGGACAGGGTTTCCAAACACCTTC
CASSDGTGFPNTF
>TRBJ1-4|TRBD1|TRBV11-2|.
TGTGCCAGCAGCTTCGGTTTGGGTCAGGGGGCAAAACTGTTTTTT
CASSFGLGQGAKLFF
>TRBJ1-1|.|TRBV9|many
TGTGCCAGCAGCCTCCTTTCGGGCACTGAAGCTTTCTTT
CASSLLSGTEAFF
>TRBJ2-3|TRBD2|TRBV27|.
TGTGCCAGCAGTACTCTGGGGGGGAGCATACATACGCAGTATTTT
CASSTLGGSIHTQYF
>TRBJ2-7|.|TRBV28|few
TGTGCCAGCAGTTTAGGAACCCAGGGACTCTCCAAGCAGTACTTC
CASSLGTQGLSKQYF
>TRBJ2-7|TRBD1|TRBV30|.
TGTGCCTGGATGGCTGGGACAGGGCTAAACGAGCAGTACTTC
CAWMAGTGLNEQYF
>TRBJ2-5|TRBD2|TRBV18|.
TGTGCCAGCTCACTCCGGACTAGCCAAGAGACCCAGTACTTC
CASSLRTSQETQYF
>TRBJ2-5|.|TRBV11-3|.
TGTGCCAGCAGCTTGGGAGCAGGAGAGACCCAGTACTTC
CASSLGAGETQYF
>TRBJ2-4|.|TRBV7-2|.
TGTGCCAGCAGCTTAGCCGGACAGCAACTAGCCAAAAACATTCAGTACTTC
CASSLAGQQLAKNIQYF
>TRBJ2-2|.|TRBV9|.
TGTGCCAGCAGCGTTACGGACGGAAGGACCGGGGAGCTGTTTTTT
CASSVTDGRTGELFF
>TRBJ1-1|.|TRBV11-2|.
TGTGCCAGCCTGGCATACGGGACGGGTCCCACTGAAGCTTTCTTT
CASLAYGTGPTEAFF
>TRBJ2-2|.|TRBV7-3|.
TGTGCCAGCAGCTGGGGGCGTACCGGGGAGCTGTTTTTT
CASSWGRTGELFF
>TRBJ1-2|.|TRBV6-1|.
TGTGCCAGCAGTAGCCCTTGGCAGGGAGGAGGCTACACCTTC
CASSSPWQGGGYTF
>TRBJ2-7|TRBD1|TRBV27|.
TGTGCCAGTTCACTCCGGACAGGAACTTCCCTCTACGAGCAGTACTTC
CASSLRTGTSLYEQYF
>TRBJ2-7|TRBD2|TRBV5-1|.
TGCGCCAGCAGCTCGGGACTAGCGGGGACCTACGAGCAGTACTTC
CASSSGLAGTYEQYF
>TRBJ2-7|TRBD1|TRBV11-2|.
TGTGCCAGCAGCTTAGGTCGGTCGGGACAGCGAGTCTACGAGCAGTACTTC
CASSLGRSGQRVYEQYF
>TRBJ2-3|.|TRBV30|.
TGTGCCTGGACTAGTTTTAGCACAGATACGCAGTATTTT
CAWTSFSTDTQYF
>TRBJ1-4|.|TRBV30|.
TGTGCCTGGAGTGCGGGGCTTAATGAAAAACTGTTTTTT
CAWSAGLNEKLFF
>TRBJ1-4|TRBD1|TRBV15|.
TGTGCCACCAGCAGATACGACAGGGGGCAATACCTCGAAAAACTGTTTTTT
CATSRYDRGQYLEKLFF
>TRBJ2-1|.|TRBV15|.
TGTGCCACCAGCAGAGCGGAACTTCGGGACAACCAGTTCTTC
CATSRAELRDNQFF
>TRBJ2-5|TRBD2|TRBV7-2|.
TGTGCCAGCAGCTTGGGGACTAGCGGGGCCCAAGAGACCCAGTACTTC
CASSLGTSGAQETQYF
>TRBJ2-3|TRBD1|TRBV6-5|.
TGTGCCAGCAGGAGACTATCGACAGGGGCCGATACGCAGTATTTT
CASRRLSTGADTQYF
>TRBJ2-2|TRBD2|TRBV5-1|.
TGCGCCAGCAGCCCGACACAACTAGCGGGGTTGTCCGGGGAGCTGTTTTTT
CASSPTQLAGLSGELFF